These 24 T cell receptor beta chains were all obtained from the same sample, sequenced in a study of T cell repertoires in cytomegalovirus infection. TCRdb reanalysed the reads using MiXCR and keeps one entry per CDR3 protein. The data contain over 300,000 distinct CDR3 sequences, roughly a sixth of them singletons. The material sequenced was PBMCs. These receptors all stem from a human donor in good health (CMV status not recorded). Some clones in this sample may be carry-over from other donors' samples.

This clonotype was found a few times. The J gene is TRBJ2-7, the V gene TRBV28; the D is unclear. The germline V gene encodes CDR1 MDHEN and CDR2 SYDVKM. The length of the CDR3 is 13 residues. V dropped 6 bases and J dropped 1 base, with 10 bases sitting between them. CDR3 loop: CASRIGLSYEQYF. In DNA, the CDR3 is TGTGCCAGCAGAATCGGGCTTTCCTACGAGCAGTACTTC.

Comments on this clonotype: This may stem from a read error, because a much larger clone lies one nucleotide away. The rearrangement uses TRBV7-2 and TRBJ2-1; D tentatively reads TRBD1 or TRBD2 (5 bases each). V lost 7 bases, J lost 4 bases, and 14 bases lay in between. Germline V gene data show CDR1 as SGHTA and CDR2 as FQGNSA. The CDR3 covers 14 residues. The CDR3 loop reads CASTYAWGYNEQFF. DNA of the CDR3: TGTGCCAGCACCTATGCATGGGGGTACAATGAGCAGTTCTTC.

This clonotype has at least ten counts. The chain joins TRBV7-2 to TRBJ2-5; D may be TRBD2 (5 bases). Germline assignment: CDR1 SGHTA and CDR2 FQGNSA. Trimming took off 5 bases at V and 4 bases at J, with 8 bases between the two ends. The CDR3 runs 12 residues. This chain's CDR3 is CASSGGGETQYF. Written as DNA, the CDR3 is TGTGCCAGCAGCGGAGGAGGAGAGACCCAGTACTTC.

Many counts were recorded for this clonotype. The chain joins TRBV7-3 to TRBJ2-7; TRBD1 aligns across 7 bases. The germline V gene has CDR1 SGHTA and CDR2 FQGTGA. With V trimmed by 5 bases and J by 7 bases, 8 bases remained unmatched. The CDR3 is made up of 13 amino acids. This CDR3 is CASSPDRTGEQYF. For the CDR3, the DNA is TGTGCCAGCAGCCCGGACAGGACCGGAGAGCAGTACTTC. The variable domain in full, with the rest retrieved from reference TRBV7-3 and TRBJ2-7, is GAGVSQTPSNKVTEKGKYVELRCDPISGHTALYWYRQSLGQGPEFLIYFQGTGAADDSGLPNDRFFAVRPEGSVSTLKIQRTERGDSAVYLCASSPDRTGEQYFGPGTRLTVT.

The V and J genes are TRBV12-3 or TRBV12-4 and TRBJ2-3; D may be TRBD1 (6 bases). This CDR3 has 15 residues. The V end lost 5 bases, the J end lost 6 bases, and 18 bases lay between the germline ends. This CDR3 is CASSPTGIPTDTQYF. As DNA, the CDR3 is TGTGCCAGCAGTCCCACAGGGATTCCCACGGATACGCAGTATTTT.

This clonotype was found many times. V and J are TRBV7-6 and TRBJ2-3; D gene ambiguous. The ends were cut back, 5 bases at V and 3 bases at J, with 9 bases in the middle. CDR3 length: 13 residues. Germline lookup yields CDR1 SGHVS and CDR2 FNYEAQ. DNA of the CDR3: TGTGCCAGCAGCAAATCCGGGACAGATACGCAGTATTTT. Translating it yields CASSKSGTDTQYF.

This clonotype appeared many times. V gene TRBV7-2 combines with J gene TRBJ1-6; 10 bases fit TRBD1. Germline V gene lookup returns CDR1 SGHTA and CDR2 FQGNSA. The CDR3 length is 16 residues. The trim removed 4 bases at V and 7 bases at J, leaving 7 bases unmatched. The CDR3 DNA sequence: TGTGCCAGCAGCTCGGGGACAGGGGCTTTCAATTCACCCCTCCACTTT. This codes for CASSSGTGAFNSPLHF. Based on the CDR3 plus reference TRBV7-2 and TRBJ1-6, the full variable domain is GAGVSQSPSNKVTEKGKDVELRCDPISGHTALYWYRQSLGQGLEFLIYFQGNSAPDKSGLPSDRFSAERTGGSVSTLTIQRTQQEDSAVYLCASSSGTGAFNSPLHFGNGTRLTVT.

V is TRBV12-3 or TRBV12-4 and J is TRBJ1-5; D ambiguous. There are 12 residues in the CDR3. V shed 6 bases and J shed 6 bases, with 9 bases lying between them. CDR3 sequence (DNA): TGTGCCAGCAGCAATAGAGGTCAGCCCCAGCATTTT. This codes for CASSNRGQPQHF.

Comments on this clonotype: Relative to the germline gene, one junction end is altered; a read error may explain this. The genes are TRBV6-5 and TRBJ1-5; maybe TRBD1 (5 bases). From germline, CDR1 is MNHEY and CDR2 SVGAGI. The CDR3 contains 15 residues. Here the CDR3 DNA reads TGTGCCAGCAGTAACTCGGGCAGGGAAAATCAGCCCCAGCATTTT. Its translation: CASSNSGRENQPQHF.

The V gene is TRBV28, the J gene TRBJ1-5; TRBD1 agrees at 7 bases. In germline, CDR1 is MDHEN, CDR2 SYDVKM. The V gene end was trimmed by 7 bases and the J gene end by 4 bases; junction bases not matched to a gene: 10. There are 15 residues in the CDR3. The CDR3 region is CASNFPQGPNQPQHF. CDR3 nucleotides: TGTGCCAGCAATTTCCCACAGGGGCCTAATCAGCCCCAGCATTTT.

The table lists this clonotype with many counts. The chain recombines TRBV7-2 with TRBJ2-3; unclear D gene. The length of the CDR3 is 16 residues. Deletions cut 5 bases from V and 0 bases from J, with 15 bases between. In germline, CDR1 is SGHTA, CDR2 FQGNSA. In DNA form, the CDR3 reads TGTGCCAGCAGCCCCTCCCCTCGTACGAGCACAGATACGCAGTATTTT. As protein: CASSPSPRTSTDTQYF.

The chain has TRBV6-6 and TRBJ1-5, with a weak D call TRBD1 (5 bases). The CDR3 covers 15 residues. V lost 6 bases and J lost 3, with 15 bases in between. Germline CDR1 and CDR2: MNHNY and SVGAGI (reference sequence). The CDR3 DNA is TGTGCCAGCAGAATAATCGACAGCAACAATCAGCCCCAGCATTTT. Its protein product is CASRIIDSNNQPQHF.

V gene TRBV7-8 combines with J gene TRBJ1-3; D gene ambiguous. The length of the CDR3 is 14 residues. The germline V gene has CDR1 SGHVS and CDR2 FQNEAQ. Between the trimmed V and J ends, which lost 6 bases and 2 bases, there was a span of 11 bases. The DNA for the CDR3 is TGTGCCAGCAGTCTTGATCTCCCTGGAAACACCATATATTTT. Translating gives CASSLDLPGNTIYF.

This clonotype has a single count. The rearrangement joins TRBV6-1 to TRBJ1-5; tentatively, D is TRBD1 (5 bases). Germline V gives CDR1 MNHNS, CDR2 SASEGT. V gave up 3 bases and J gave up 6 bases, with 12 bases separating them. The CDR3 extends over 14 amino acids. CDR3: CASSEEGVSQPQHF. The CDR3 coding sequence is TGTGCCAGCAGTGAGGAAGGGGTCAGTCAGCCCCAGCATTTT.

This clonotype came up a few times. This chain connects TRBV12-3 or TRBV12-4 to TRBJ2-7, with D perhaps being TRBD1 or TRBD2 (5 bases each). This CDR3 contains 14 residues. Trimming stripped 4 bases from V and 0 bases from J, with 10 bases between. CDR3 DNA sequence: TGTGCCAGCAGTTGGGCTGGGGGCTCCTACGAGCAGTACTTC. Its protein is CASSWAGGSYEQYF.

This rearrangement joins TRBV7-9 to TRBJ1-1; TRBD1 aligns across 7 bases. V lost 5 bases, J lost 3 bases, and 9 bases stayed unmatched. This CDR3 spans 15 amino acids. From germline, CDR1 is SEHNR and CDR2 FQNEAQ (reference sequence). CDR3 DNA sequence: TGTGCCAGCAGCCCTCATACAGGGGTCGACACTGAAGCTTTCTTT. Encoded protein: CASSPHTGVDTEAFF.

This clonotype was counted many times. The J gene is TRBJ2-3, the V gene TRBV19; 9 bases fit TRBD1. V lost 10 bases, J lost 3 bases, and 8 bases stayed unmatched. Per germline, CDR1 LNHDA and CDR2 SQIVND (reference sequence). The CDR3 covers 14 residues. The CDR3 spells CATGDRGETDTQYF. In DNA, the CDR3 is TGTGCCACCGGCGACAGGGGGGAGACAGATACGCAGTATTTT.

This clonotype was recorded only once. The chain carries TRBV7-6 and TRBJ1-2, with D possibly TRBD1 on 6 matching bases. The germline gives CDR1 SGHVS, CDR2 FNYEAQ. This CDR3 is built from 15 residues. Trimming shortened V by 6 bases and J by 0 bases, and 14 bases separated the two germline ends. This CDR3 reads CASSGTGMANYGYTF. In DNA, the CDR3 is TGTGCCAGCAGTGGCACAGGGATGGCTAACTATGGCTACACCTTC.

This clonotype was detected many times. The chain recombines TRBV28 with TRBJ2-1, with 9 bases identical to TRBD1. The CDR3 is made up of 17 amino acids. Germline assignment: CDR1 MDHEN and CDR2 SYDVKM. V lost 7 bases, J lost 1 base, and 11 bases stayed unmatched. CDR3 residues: CASIRGWDRESYNEQFF. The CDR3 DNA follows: TGTGCCAGCATCCGGGGGTGGGACAGGGAATCCTACAATGAGCAGTTCTTC.

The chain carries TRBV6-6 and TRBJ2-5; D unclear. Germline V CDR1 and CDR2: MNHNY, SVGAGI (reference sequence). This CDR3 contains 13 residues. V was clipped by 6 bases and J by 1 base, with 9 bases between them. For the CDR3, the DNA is TGTGCCAGCAGCCCCCAGTCCCAAGAGACCCAGTACTTC. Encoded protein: CASSPQSQETQYF.

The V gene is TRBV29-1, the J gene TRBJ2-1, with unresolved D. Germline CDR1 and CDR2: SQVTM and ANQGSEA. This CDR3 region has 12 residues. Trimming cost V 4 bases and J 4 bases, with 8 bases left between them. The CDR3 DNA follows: TGCAGCGTTGCGGGTAGATACAATGAGCAGTTCTTC. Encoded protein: CSVAGRYNEQFF.

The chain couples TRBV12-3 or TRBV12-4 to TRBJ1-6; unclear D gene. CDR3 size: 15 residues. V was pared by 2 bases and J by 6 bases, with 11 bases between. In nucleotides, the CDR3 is TGTGCCAGCAGTTTAATAACAGCGGGTAATTCACCCCTCCACTTT. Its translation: CASSLITAGNSPLHF.

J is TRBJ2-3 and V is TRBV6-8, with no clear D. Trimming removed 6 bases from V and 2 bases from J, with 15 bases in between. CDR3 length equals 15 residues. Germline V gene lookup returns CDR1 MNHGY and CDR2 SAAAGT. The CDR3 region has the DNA TGTGCCAGCAGATTTTTAGACGGGTACACAGATACGCAGTATTTT. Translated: CASRFLDGYTDTQYF.

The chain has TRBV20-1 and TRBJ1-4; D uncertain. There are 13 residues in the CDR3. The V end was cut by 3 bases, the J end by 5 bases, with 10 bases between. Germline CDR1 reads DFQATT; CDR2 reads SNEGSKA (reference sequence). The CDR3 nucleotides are TGCAGTGCTAGTGAGGGCCGAAATGAAAAACTGTTTTTT. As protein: CSASEGRNEKLFF.